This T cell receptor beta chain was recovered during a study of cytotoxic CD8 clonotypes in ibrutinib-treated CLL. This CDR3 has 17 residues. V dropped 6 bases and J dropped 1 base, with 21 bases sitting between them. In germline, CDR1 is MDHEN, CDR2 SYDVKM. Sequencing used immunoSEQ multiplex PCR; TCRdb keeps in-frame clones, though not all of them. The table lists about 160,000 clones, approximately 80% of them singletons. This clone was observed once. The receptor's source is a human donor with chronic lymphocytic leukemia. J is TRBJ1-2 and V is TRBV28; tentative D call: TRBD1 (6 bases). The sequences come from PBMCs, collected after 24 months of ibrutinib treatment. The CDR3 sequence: CASRSTGGGEFNYGYTF. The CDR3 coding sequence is TGTGCCAGCAGAAGTACTGGAGGGGGGGAGTTTAACTATGGCTACACCTTC.